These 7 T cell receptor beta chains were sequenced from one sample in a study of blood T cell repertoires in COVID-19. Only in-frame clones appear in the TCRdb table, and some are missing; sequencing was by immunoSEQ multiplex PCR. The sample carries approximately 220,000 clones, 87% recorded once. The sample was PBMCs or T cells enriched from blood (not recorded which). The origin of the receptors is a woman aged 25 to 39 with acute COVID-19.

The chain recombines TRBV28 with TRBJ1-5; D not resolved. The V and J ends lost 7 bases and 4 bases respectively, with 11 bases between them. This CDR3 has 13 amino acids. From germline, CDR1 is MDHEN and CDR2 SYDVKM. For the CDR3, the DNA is TGTGCCAGCACCTGGGAGCAGAATCAGCCCCAGCATTTT. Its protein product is CASTWEQNQPQHF.

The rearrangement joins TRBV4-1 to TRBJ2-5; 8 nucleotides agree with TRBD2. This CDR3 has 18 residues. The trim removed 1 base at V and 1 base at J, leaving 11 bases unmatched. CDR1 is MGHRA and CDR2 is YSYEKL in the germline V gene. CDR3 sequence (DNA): TGCGCCAGCAGCCAAGGAGTCTTGGCGGGGGGTCCCCAAGAGACCCAGTACTTC. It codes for CASSQGVLAGGPQETQYF.

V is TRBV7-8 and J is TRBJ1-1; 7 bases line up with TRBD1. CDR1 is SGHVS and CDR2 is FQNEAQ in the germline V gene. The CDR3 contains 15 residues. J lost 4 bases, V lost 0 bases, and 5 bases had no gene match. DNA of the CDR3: TGTGCCAGCAGCTTAGCGAAGGGGGCGTTCACTGAAGCTTTCTTT. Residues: CASSLAKGAFTEAFF.

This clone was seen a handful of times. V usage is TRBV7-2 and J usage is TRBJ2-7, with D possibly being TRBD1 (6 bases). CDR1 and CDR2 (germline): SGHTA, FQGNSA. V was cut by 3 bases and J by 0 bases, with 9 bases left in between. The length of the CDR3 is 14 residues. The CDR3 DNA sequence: TGTGCCAGCAGCTTTTGGGACAACTCCTACGAGCAGTACTTC. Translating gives CASSFWDNSYEQYF.

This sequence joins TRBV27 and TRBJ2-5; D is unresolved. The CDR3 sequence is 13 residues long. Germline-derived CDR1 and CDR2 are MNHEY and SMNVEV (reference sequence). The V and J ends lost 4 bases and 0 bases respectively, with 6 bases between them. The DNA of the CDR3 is TGTGCCAGCAGTTCCTACGACCAAGAGACCCAGTACTTC. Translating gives CASSSYDQETQYF.

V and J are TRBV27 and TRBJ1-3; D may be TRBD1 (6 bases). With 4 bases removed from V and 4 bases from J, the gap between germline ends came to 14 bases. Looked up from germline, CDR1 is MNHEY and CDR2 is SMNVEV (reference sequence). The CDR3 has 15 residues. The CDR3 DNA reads TGTGCCAGCAGTTCCCCAGGGACAAAGGGAAACACCATATATTTT. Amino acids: CASSSPGTKGNTIYF.

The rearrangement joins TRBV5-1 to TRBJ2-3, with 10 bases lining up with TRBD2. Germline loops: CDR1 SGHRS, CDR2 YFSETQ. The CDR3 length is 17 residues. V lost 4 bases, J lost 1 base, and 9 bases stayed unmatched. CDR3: CASSPPGLARGTDTQYF. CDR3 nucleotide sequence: TGCGCCAGCAGCCCCCCGGGACTAGCGAGGGGCACAGATACGCAGTATTTT.